This T cell receptor (beta chain) was observed in a study of blood T cell repertoires in COVID-19. Background on the study: Spain, Italy and the United States supplied samples that represented acute and convalescent COVID-19. Nucleic acid was either cDNA or gDNA, and it came from T cells, B-cell-depleted T cells, or PBMCs.

Trimming stripped 5 bases from V and 2 bases from J, with 16 bases between. The CDR3 is 16 residues long. The germline gives CDR1 SGHTA, CDR2 FQGNSA. As originally analysed: Reference gene primer amplification gave estimated nucleated cell counts. Method: immunoSEQ multiplex PCR; TCRdb's copy keeps in-frame clones and lacks some. That table is the source of V, J and clone size, and D and trimming were worked out from the DNA. The profile covers 450,000 to 500,000 clones, with approximately 85% appearing a single time and 3% to 4% taken by the ten largest. The sample comprised peripheral blood. This sequence originates from a human donor in a cohort sampled during active COVID-19. The genes are TRBV7-2 and TRBJ1-5, with D possibly TRBD1 on 5 matching bases. CDR3 nucleotide sequence: TGTGCCAGCAGCGTTAATTCCGGAGGGGGCAATCAGCCCCAGCATTTT. It is translated as CASSVNSGGGNQPQHF.